This TCR beta chain was recorded in a study of technical replicates of blood from several donors. Assay: immunoSEQ multiplex PCR; the TCRdb copy retains only in-frame clones and omits some. The table lists more than 90,000 clones, approximately 94% of them singletons. V lost 5 bases to trimming and J lost 4 bases; unmatched junction nucleotides: 5. The CDR3 length is 13 residues. Germline-derived CDR1 and CDR2 are MNHEY and SVGAGI. The genes are TRBV6-5 and TRBJ2-7; 7 bases align to TRBD2. Material for sequencing was T cells isolated from PBMCs. This TCR came from a human donor in good health. This CDR3 reads CASSRASGYEQYF. The CDR3 nucleotides are TGTGCCAGCAGTCGGGCTAGCGGTTACGAGCAGTACTTC.